This T cell receptor beta chain was documented in a study of control samples from healthy donors and cancer patients. V was cut by 5 bases and J by 0 bases, with 13 bases left in between. This CDR3 has 15 amino acids. Germline-derived CDR1 and CDR2 are SEHNR and FQNEAQ (reference sequence). Clones were sequenced by immunoSEQ multiplex PCR, and TCRdb holds only the in-frame ones, with some missing. Altogether over 60,000 clones are present, about 87% being singletons, with the ten largest covering roughly 2%. The source is a woman aged 55-70 years with head and neck cancer. Sequenced material: PBMCs. The chain recombines TRBV7-9 with TRBJ1-1; D possibly corresponds to TRBD1 (5 bases). Here the CDR3 reads CASSPFEGLNTEAFF. CDR3 DNA sequence: TGTGCCAGCAGCCCGTTCGAGGGGCTGAACACTGAAGCTTTCTTT.